The clone carrying this T cell receptor beta chain was seen only a few times. Its target is not known. This specimen comes from a study of T cell repertoires in cytomegalovirus infection. About the research overall: Indications of both CMV infection and matching HLA type were provided by public TCR beta signatures.

TCRdb used MiXCR to reprocess the reads, holding one entry per CDR3 protein. This sample yields under 200,000 distinct CDR3 sequences, of which roughly 28% are seen a single time; 31% belongs to the top ten. Study-level points and caveats: Identification of carriers of CMV plus the relevant HLA was achieved through cumulative public TCR beta family frequency. Dominating the ex vivo response were TCR beta clonotypes that were CMV-specific and HLA-C-restricted.

This CDR3 region has 15 residues. V was cut by 1 base and J by 0 bases, with 13 bases left in between. CDR1 is GTSNPN and CDR2 is SVGIG in the germline V gene (reference sequence). Sequenced input: PBMCs. This clonotype was obtained from a human donor in good health (CMV status not recorded). Some clones in this sample may be carry-over from other donors' samples. This sequence joins TRBV30 and TRBJ2-7; weak D call: TRBD2 (6 bases). Written as DNA, the CDR3 is TGTGCCTGGAGTGCCGGGACTCCCAGCTCCTACGAGCAGTACTTC. Translation: CAWSAGTPSSYEQYF.